What follows are 22 T cell receptor beta chains derived from one specimen sequenced in a study of metastatic and nonmetastatic thyroid tumors. Thyroid surgery was performed in patients who had received no treatment beforehand. TCRdb redid the clone calls on the PCR reads using MiXCR. The sample has around 13,000 clones, 20% to 25% seen once. The material sequenced was blood. These receptors all come from a female donor with papillary thyroid cancer or a benign thyroid nodule (not recorded which). Some clones in this sample may be carry-over from other donors' samples.

This clone occurred a few times. This chain connects TRBV28 to TRBJ1-4; the D is unclear. The CDR3 has 14 amino acids. Germline loops: CDR1 MDHEN, CDR2 SYDVKM. Trimming stripped 3 bases from V and 4 bases from J, with 9 bases between. The CDR3 protein is CASSFSGDNEKLFF. DNA for the CDR3: TGTGCCAGCAGTTTTTCAGGCGATAATGAAAAACTGTTTTTT.

This clone is a singleton in its sample. This may arise from a read error, as a much more abundant clone is one base away. CDR3 protein: CASSTPMGAKNIQYF. The CDR3 DNA reads TGTGCCAGCAGCACCCCAATGGGGGCCAAAAACATTCAGTACTTC. This sequence joins TRBV11-3 and TRBJ2-4; D uncertain. In germline, CDR1 is SGHNT, CDR2 YENEEA. V lost 5 bases and J 1 base, leaving 12 bases between the germline ends. This CDR3 comprises 15 residues.

By sample share, this clone is medium-sized. This chain uses TRBV6-4 with TRBJ2-1; 9 bases align to TRBD1. This CDR3 has 13 residues. Trimming at V came to 3 bases and at J to 6 bases, leaving 0 bases not matched to a gene. The V gene's germline CDR1 is MRHNA and CDR2 SNTAGT. The CDR3: CASSETGGNEQFF. The CDR3 region has the DNA TGTGCCAGCAGTGAGACAGGGGGCAATGAGCAGTTCTTC.

CDR3 loop: CASSMDRNEQFF. The DNA for the CDR3 is TGTGCCAGTAGTATGGACAGAAATGAGCAGTTCTTC. This chain connects TRBV19 to TRBJ2-1, with a weak D call TRBD1 (6 bases). Germline-derived CDR1 and CDR2 are LNHDA and SQIVND (reference sequence). This CDR3 region has 12 residues. Trimming took 3 bases from V and 7 from J, leaving 7 bases between them.

In this sample, this clone turned up many times. This could be a read error, since a much larger clone is one nucleotide away. This chain connects TRBV20-1 to TRBJ2-5, with 7 bases identical to TRBD2. The CDR3 consists of 15 residues. Germline loops: CDR1 DFQATT, CDR2 SNEGSKA (reference sequence). CDR3 DNA: TGCAGTGCTAGAGATTTGGGTCTAGCGGAAGAGACCCAGTGCTTC. Translation: CSARDLGLAEETQCF.

The chain recombines TRBV18 with TRBJ2-5; D is perhaps TRBD1 (6 bases). V lost 3 bases to trimming and J lost 5 bases, with 10 bases between them. Germline V lookup: CDR1 KGHSH, CDR2 LQKENI. The CDR3 extends over 13 amino acids. The CDR3 DNA reads as TGTGCCAGCTCACCTGGGGGCGGTGAGACCCAGTACTTC. It is translated as CASSPGGGETQYF.

The CDR3 loop reads CSARPGTSGYNEQFF. The CDR3 DNA follows: TGCAGTGCTAGGCCGGGGACTAGCGGGTACAATGAGCAGTTCTTC. This sequence joins TRBV20-1 and TRBJ2-1; 12 bases are shared with TRBD2. Trimming took 3 bases from V and 4 from J; bases not matched to a gene: 4. This CDR3 is built from 15 residues. CDR1 and CDR2 from the germline V gene are DFQATT and SNEGSKA (reference sequence).

DNA of the CDR3: TGTGCCAGCAGTCCCACAGCATTTAGCACAGATACGCAGTATTTT. This encodes CASSPTAFSTDTQYF. The V and J genes are TRBV27 and TRBJ2-3; D remains ambiguous. The V end was cut by 5 bases, the J end by 0 bases, with 12 bases between. The length of the CDR3 is 15 residues. Germline V CDR1 and CDR2: MNHEY, SMNVEV (reference sequence).

The genes are TRBV7-9 and TRBJ2-1; D unclear. The V end was cut by 5 bases, the J end by 9 bases, with 14 bases between. CDR1 and CDR2 from the germline V gene are SEHNR and FQNEAQ (reference sequence). The CDR3 runs to 13 residues. The CDR3 coding sequence is TGTGCCAGCAGCCTCCAGCTTGTTCTTGAGCAGTTCTTC. Translated, it gives CASSLQLVLEQFF.

This clone has at least ten counts. This chain links TRBV4-3 with TRBJ2-6; no clear D gene. Germline V gene data show CDR1 as LGHNA and CDR2 as YSLEER. Between the trimmed V and J ends, which lost 1 base and 3 bases, there was a span of 10 bases. CDR3 length equals 16 residues. The CDR3 reads CASSQATHGGANVLTF. The CDR3 DNA reads as TGCGCCAGCAGCCAAGCTACCCATGGTGGGGCCAACGTCCTGACTTTC.

This clone was detected a few times. J is TRBJ1-2 and V is TRBV27; D may be TRBD1 (6 bases). Trimming pared 6 bases from V and 3 bases from J, leaving 11 bases between. The CDR3 sequence is 13 residues long. Germline V gene sequence: CDR1 MNHEY, CDR2 SMNVEV (reference sequence). The CDR3 nucleotides are TGTGCCAGCAGACAGACAGGCGACTATGGCTACACCTTC. Translated: CASRQTGDYGYTF.

The chain recombines TRBV4-1 with TRBJ1-6; no reliable D call. Germline V lookup: CDR1 MGHRA, CDR2 YSYEKL. The CDR3 covers 12 residues. V lost 0 bases, J lost 17 bases, and 11 bases lay in between. Here the CDR3 reads CASSQDGVTFHF. CDR3 in DNA: TGCGCCAGCAGCCAAGACGGTGTCACCTTCCACTTT.

This rearrangement joins TRBV5-1 to TRBJ2-2; 10 nucleotides line up with TRBD2. After removal of 3 bases from V and 1 base from J, the junction contained 3 bases not matched to a gene. The CDR3 is made up of 16 amino acids. Germline CDR1 SGHRS, CDR2 YFSETQ. DNA of the CDR3: TGCGCCAGCAGCTCCAGGACTAGCGGGAACACCGGGGAGCTGTTTTTT. It codes for CASSSRTSGNTGELFF.

This clone appeared many times. This sequence joins TRBV7-3 and TRBJ2-2, with no clear D. The germline V gene has CDR1 SGHTA and CDR2 FQGTGA. V shed 3 bases and J shed 3 bases, with 8 bases lying between them. This CDR3 has 14 residues. The CDR3 coding sequence is TGTGCCAGCAGCTTCGGACCTTACACCGGGGAGCTGTTTTTT. Protein sequence: CASSFGPYTGELFF. The variable domain in full, with the rest retrieved from reference TRBV7-3 and TRBJ2-2, is GAGVSQTPSNKVTEKGKYVELRCDPISGHTALYWYRQSLGQGPEFLIYFQGTGAADDSGLPNDRFFAVRPEGSVSTLKIQRTERGDSAVYLCASSFGPYTGELFFGEGSRLTVL.

This clone was seen at least ten times. The chain links TRBV3-1 to TRBJ1-2; a possible D gene is TRBD1 (5 bases). V lost 3 bases, J lost 6 bases, and 11 bases lay in between. The CDR3 contains 13 residues. Germline CDR1 and CDR2: LGHDT and YNNKEL (reference sequence). CDR3 nucleotide sequence: TGTGCCAGCAGCCAGATACAGGACAATGGCTACACCTTC. Residues: CASSQIQDNGYTF.

This clone is classed as medium-sized. The chain uses TRBV6-1 and TRBJ1-5; D unresolved. V lost 8 bases, J lost 3 bases, and 20 bases lay in between. CDR1 and CDR2 (germline): MNHNS, SASEGT. This CDR3 is 16 amino acids long. DNA for the CDR3: TGTGCCAGCCGCGCCGGCCTGACCGTCTTCAATCAGCCCCAGCATTTT. Translating it yields CASRAGLTVFNQPQHF.

This clone was counted ten times or more. The chain recombines TRBV20-1 with TRBJ1-3; tentative D call: TRBD1 (5 bases). Germline V gene data show CDR1 as DFQATT and CDR2 as SNEGSKA (reference sequence). The CDR3 contains 14 residues. Trimming shortened V by 3 bases and J by 2 bases, and 11 bases separated the two germline ends. The CDR3 DNA follows: TGCAGTGCTAGGCTGGGGCCCGCTGGAAACACCATATATTTT. Its protein is CSARLGPAGNTIYF.

This clone was found many times. The J gene is TRBJ2-6, the V gene TRBV5-1; unclear D gene. V lost 6 bases to trimming and J lost 0 bases, with 10 bases between them. CDR1 and CDR2 (germline): SGHRS, YFSETQ. This CDR3 comprises 15 residues. CDR3 nucleotide sequence: TGCGCCAGCACCCCGTTTCCCTCTGGGGCCAACGTCCTGACTTTC. Protein sequence: CASTPFPSGANVLTF.

The CDR3 loop is CATILDGWTYEQYF. CDR3 nucleotide sequence: TGTGCCACCATATTGGACGGCTGGACCTACGAGCAGTACTTC. The J gene is TRBJ2-7, the V gene TRBV6-1; no clear D. Germline loops: CDR1 MNHNS, CDR2 SASEGT. Trimming took 10 bases from V and 2 from J, leaving 18 bases between them. This CDR3 has 14 residues.

There are many counts of this clone. The chain has TRBV5-6 and TRBJ1-1, with D uncertain. The CDR3 totals 14 residues. Germline-derived CDR1 and CDR2 are SGHDT and YYEEEE. The ends were cut back, 5 bases at V and 2 bases at J, with 13 bases in the middle. The CDR3 nucleotides are TGTGCCAGCAGTCTGGGGATCATTAACACTGAAGCTTTCTTT. As protein: CASSLGIINTEAFF.

The gene calls are TRBV5-1 and TRBJ2-2; unclear D gene. V lost 0 bases to trimming and J lost 4 bases, with 10 bases between them. The CDR3 length is 15 residues. CDR1 and CDR2 (germline): SGHRS, YFSETQ. The CDR3 loop is CASSLERHGTGELFF. CDR3 bases: TGCGCCAGCAGCTTGGAACGGCATGGCACCGGGGAGCTGTTTTTT.

There are a few counts of this clone. The rearrangement uses TRBV6-2 or TRBV6-3 and TRBJ1-6; tentatively, D is TRBD1 (5 bases). Trimming took off 0 bases at V and 10 bases at J, with 13 bases between the two ends. CDR1 and CDR2 (germline): MNHEY, SVGEGT. This CDR3 contains 15 residues. CDR3 nucleotides: TGTGCCAGCAGTTACTCGACTCAGGGCCACTCACCCCTCCACTTT. Amino acid sequence: CASSYSTQGHSPLHF.